Each of the 17 T cell receptor beta chains below was sequenced from the same sample in a study of T cell responses to AZD1222 COVID-19 vaccine. Sequencing was performed with immunoSEQ multiplex PCR; in TCRdb, only in-frame clones are kept and a portion is missing. The sample carries approximately 130,000 clones, approximately 82% recorded once. The sequencing here drew on peripheral blood, taken 28 days after the second AZD1222 dose. The receptors originated from an adult who received the AZD1222 COVID-19 vaccine.

The chain links TRBV5-1 to TRBJ2-2, with TRBD1 matching over 7 bases. This CDR3 is 16 amino acids long. Per the germline V gene, CDR1 is SGHRS and CDR2 is YFSETQ. V trimming: 2 bases; J trimming: 1 base; junction bases outside the gene matches: 5. CDR3: CASSFGQAGNTGELFF. The CDR3 DNA reads TGCGCCAGCAGCTTCGGACAGGCAGGGAACACCGGGGAGCTGTTTTTT.

The chain employs TRBV28 and TRBJ1-2; no firm D call. Deletions cut 5 bases from V and 4 bases from J, with 14 bases between. Germline V gene data show CDR1 as MDHEN and CDR2 as SYDVKM. The CDR3 has 14 residues. The CDR3 here is CASSNPWTGYGYTF. The CDR3 DNA reads as TGTGCCAGCAGTAACCCCTGGACGGGCTATGGCTACACCTTC.

This chain uses TRBV7-6 with TRBJ1-1, with 10 nucleotides matching TRBD1. Trimming removed 4 bases from V and 3 bases from J; junction bases left unmatched: 5. Germline loops: CDR1 SGHVS, CDR2 FNYEAQ. CDR3 size: 15 residues. CDR3 sequence reads: CASSSTGGDDTEAFF. The CDR3 DNA reads TGTGCCAGCAGCTCGACAGGGGGCGACGACACTGAAGCTTTCTTT.

The chain recombines TRBV6-1 with TRBJ1-5; no firm D call. Germline CDR1 and CDR2: MNHNS and SASEGT. The V end lost 1 base, the J end lost 6 bases, and 4 bases lay between the germline ends. This CDR3 region has 12 residues. In DNA form, the CDR3 reads TGTGCCAGCAGTGAAGTGACTCAGCCCCAGCATTTT. Translated: CASSEVTQPQHF.

This clone appeared a few times. The chain carries TRBV15 and TRBJ2-7, with TRBD2 as a possible D gene (5 bases). The V and J ends lost 4 bases and 7 bases respectively, with 17 bases between them. This CDR3 contains 14 residues. Germline lookup yields CDR1 LNHNV and CDR2 YYDKDF (reference sequence). CDR3 region: CATSTRATGREQYF. The DNA for the CDR3 is TGTGCCACCAGCACTCGGGCGACGGGAAGGGAGCAGTACTTC.

CDR3 nucleotides: TGCGCCAGCAGCCCCCAAGGGAGCGGCCCCTACGAGCAGTACTTC. Translating gives CASSPQGSGPYEQYF. The chain has TRBV4-3 and TRBJ2-7; a weak D match, TRBD2 (5 bases). This CDR3 spans 15 amino acids. V gave up 4 bases and J gave up 2 bases, with 15 bases separating them. Per the germline V gene, CDR1 is LGHNA and CDR2 is YSLEER.

V gene TRBV11-3 combines with J gene TRBJ2-1; D is unresolved. V lost 4 bases and J 4 bases, leaving 8 bases between the germline ends. This CDR3 has 13 residues. Germline V gives CDR1 SGHNT, CDR2 YENEEA. This chain's CDR3 is CASSSRQYNEQFF. CDR3 sequence (DNA): TGTGCCAGCAGCTCCCGTCAGTACAATGAGCAGTTCTTC.

DNA for the CDR3: TGTGCCAGCAGTTTTCTCCGGGAGGGCCTCCAAGAGACCCAGTACTTC. It is translated as CASSFLREGLQETQYF. The chain employs TRBV28 and TRBJ2-5, with 8 bases matching TRBD2. Germline values: CDR1 MDHEN, CDR2 SYDVKM. V lost 3 bases, J lost 1 base, and 7 bases stayed unmatched. The CDR3 is made up of 16 amino acids.

V is TRBV18 and J is TRBJ1-5; TRBD1 aligns across 7 bases. The CDR3 consists of 18 residues. The V and J ends lost 3 bases and 4 bases, in that order; junction bases with no gene match: 15. Germline V gene sequence: CDR1 KGHSH, CDR2 LQKENI. The CDR3 nucleotides are TGTGCCAGCTCACCGATCTCGGGCAGGGGGAGCCAGAATCAGCCCCAGCATTTT. Protein: CASSPISGRGSQNQPQHF.

The chain is built from TRBV6-1 and TRBJ1-2; 8 positions match TRBD1. After removal of 7 bases from V and 2 bases from J, the junction contained 9 bases not matched to a gene. Germline assignment: CDR1 MNHNS and CDR2 SASEGT. The length of the CDR3 is 15 residues. CDR3 coding DNA: TGTGCCAGCAACTGGAATGGACAGGGAAACTATGGCTACACCTTC. It specifies CASNWNGQGNYGYTF.

This chain uses TRBV19 with TRBJ2-7; D not certain. The CDR3 runs to 16 residues. Germline V gene lookup returns CDR1 LNHDA and CDR2 SQIVND (reference sequence). V gave up 2 bases and J gave up 0 bases, with 14 bases separating them. The CDR3 region has the DNA TGTGCCAGTAGTATATATAAGGGATTGGGCTCCTACGAGCAGTACTTC. It translates to CASSIYKGLGSYEQYF.

This clone was observed a few times. The chain has TRBV5-6 and TRBJ2-5; D may be TRBD1 (5 bases). Germline V gene sequence: CDR1 SGHDT, CDR2 YYEEEE. The CDR3 sequence is 14 residues long. V was shortened by 4 bases and J by 1 base, with 11 bases between the two germline ends. CDR3 sequence reads: CASSLRQIQETQYF. Written as DNA, the CDR3 is TGTGCCAGCAGCCTCCGACAGATCCAAGAGACCCAGTACTTC.

The rearrangement joins TRBV30 to TRBJ1-4, with D possibly being TRBD1 (5 bases). This CDR3 region has 17 residues. Trimming cost V 2 bases and J 8 bases, with 24 bases left between them. The V gene's germline CDR1 is GTSNPN and CDR2 SVGIG (reference sequence). The DNA for the CDR3 is TGTGCCTGGAGTAGGGGTAGCGACATAACCCTGGGCGAAAAACTGTTTTTT. Translation: CAWSRGSDITLGEKLFF.

The chain has TRBV13 and TRBJ1-1; 7 nucleotides line up with TRBD1. CDR1 PRHDT and CDR2 FYEKMQ come from the germline V gene (reference sequence). Unmatched junction bases numbered 5, after V lost 5 bases and J lost 5 bases. The CDR3 contains 13 residues. The chain's CDR3 is CASSPTGKTEAFF. The CDR3 bases are TGTGCCAGCAGCCCGACAGGGAAGACTGAAGCTTTCTTT.

V is TRBV6-5 and J is TRBJ1-2; D is possibly TRBD1 (5 bases). The germline V gene has CDR1 MNHEY and CDR2 SVGAGI. CDR3 size: 15 residues. With 2 bases removed from V and 8 bases from J, the gap between germline ends came to 18 bases. CDR3 in amino acids: CASSYTYQGEGGYTF. In nucleotides, the CDR3 is TGTGCCAGCAGTTACACCTACCAGGGTGAAGGGGGCTACACCTTC.

This clone turned up a few times. The chain employs TRBV3-1 (or the pseudogene TRBV3-2) and TRBJ2-2, with 12 bases that match TRBD2. This CDR3 is built from 16 residues. The ends lost 4 bases at V and 5 bases at J; junction bases unmatched: 5. From germline, CDR1 is LGHDT and CDR2 YNNKEL (reference sequence). In DNA, the CDR3 is TGTGCCAGCAGCCGTCCGGGACTAGCGGGTACCGGGGAGCTGTTTTTT. It specifies CASSRPGLAGTGELFF.

The chain carries TRBV7-9 and TRBJ1-5; TRBD1 is a possible D gene (6 bases). Germline lookup yields CDR1 SEHNR and CDR2 FQNEAQ (reference sequence). Deletions cut 2 bases from V and 5 bases from J, with 13 bases between. The CDR3 consists of 15 residues. CDR3 loop: CASSLTGHYDQPQHF. DNA for the CDR3: TGTGCCAGCAGCTTAACAGGGCACTATGATCAGCCCCAGCATTTT.